This TCR beta chain comes out of a study of T cell responses to AZD1222 COVID-19 vaccine. Data came from immunoSEQ multiplex PCR; TCRdb stores just in-frame clones and leaves some out. Of fewer than 65,000 clones in the sample, about 89% were seen once. Second-dose schedules of about 4 or about 12 weeks were combined. Comment on this clone: Its matching antigen is unknown.

Trimming shortened V by 1 base and J by 0 bases, and 17 bases separated the two germline ends. CDR1 and CDR2 (germline): SGHTS, YDEGEE. CDR3 length: 17 residues. Whole-study findings and limits: Compared with day 0, the breadth and depth of the Spike-specific TCR repertoire rose significantly after two doses of AZD1222. Unmutated regions of variants are reportedly targeted by nearly half of spike-specific TCRs.

The specimen comprised peripheral blood, sampled 28 days after the second AZD1222 dose. This TCR came from an adult who received the AZD1222 COVID-19 vaccine. The chain employs TRBV5-8 and TRBJ2-7; D call uncertain. Here the CDR3 DNA reads TGTGCCAGCAGCTTGTTTTACACCGATGAAAACTCCTACGAGCAGTACTTC. It specifies CASSLFYTDENSYEQYF.